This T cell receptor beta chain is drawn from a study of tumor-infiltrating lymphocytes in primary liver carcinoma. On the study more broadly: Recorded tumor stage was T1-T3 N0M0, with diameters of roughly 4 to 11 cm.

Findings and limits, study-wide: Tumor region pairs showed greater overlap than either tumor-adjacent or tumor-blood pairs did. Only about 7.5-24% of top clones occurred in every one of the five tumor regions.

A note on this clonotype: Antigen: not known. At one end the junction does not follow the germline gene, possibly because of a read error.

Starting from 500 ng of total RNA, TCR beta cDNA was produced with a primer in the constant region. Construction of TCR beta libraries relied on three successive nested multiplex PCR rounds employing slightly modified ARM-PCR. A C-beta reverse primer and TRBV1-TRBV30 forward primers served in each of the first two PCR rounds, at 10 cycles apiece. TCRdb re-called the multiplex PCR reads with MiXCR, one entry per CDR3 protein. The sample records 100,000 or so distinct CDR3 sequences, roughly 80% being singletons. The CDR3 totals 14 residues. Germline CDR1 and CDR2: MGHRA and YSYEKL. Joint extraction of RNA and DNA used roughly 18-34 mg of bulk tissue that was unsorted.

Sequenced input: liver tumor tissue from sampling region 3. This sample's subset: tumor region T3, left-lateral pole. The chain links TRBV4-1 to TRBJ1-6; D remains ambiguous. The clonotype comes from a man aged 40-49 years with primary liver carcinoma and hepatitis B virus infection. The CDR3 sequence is CASIQGHGDSPLHF. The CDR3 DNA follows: TGCGCCAGCATCCAAGGTCATGGAGATTCACCCCTCCACTTT.